Shown below are 2 T cell receptor beta chains from a single sample sequenced in a study of blood T cell repertoires in COVID-19. Method: immunoSEQ multiplex PCR; TCRdb's copy keeps in-frame clones and lacks some. The table shows around 100,000 clones, with roughly 87% occurring only once. Sequencing was done on a sample of peripheral blood. These receptors all stem from a woman between 50 and 59 years old with COVID-19, enrolled during active disease.

CDR3 loop: CASSQDREANTGELFF. In DNA form, the CDR3 reads TGTGCCAGCAGCCAAGACAGGGAAGCGAACACCGGGGAGCTGTTTTTT. The chain employs TRBV3-1 (or the pseudogene TRBV3-2) and TRBJ2-2; possible D gene TRBD1, 5 bases. CDR3 size: 16 residues. From germline, CDR1 is LGHDT and CDR2 YNNKEL (reference sequence). The V end was cut by 0 bases, the J end by 0 bases, with 8 bases between.

The rearrangement uses TRBV12-3 or TRBV12-4 and TRBJ1-1; D not resolved. The CDR3 extends over 12 amino acids. V lost 2 bases and J lost 5, with 6 bases in between. As DNA, the CDR3 is TGTGCCAGCAGTTTACGGTATACTGAAGCTTTCTTT. It encodes CASSLRYTEAFF.